This is a list of T cell receptor beta chains from one sample in a study of CD8 T cells in Susac syndrome. TCRdb re-called the immunoSEQ multiplex PCR reads with MiXCR, one entry per CDR3 protein. The repertoire holds tens of thousands of distinct CDR3 sequences, with 94% as singletons. The sequenced sample consisted of CD8+ T cells from PBMCs. All receptors come from a human donor in good health. The CDR3 runs from the conserved cysteine through the conserved F or W. The D gene is left open where the match is weak. Not every row has a clone size; where given, it reads once, few, many or a size class.

abundance	v_gene	len	d_gene	j_gene	CDR3aa	CDR3nt
NA	TRBV19	14	NA	TRBJ1-1	CASSITGRKSEAFF	TGTGCCAGTAGTATTACAGGGAGGAAATCCGAAGCTTTCTTT
NA	TRBV7-2	14	NA	TRBJ2-3	CASGPGLYTDTQYF	TGTGCCAGCGGACCGGGACTCTACACAGATACGCAGTATTTT
NA	TRBV11-2	16	TRBD2	TRBJ2-1	CASSIHSGGAGNEQFF	TGTGCCAGCAGCATTCATAGCGGGGGGGCCGGCAATGAGCAGTTCTTC
NA	TRBV20-1	13	TRBD2	TRBJ2-7	CSATGTIPYEQYF	TGCAGTGCTACCGGGACTATACCCTACGAGCAGTACTTC
NA	TRBV5-6	14	NA	TRBJ2-3	CASSLPGGTDTQYF	TGTGCCAGCAGCTTGCCCGGTGGCACAGATACGCAGTATTTT
NA	TRBV5-1	16	TRBD2	TRBJ2-7	CASSSSLADDSYEQYF	TGCGCCAGCAGCAGTTCTCTAGCGGACGATTCCTACGAGCAGTACTTC
NA	TRBV7-9	15	NA	TRBJ1-2	CASSSFRVGFDGYTF	TGTGCCAGCAGCTCTTTTAGGGTCGGATTCGACGGCTACACCTTC
NA	TRBV12-3/TRBV12-4	16	TRBD1	TRBJ1-3	CASSPPDRATGNTIYF	TGTGCCAGCAGTCCCCCAGACAGGGCAACTGGAAACACCATATATTTT
NA	TRBV16	14	NA	TRBJ2-7	CASSQFLTGNEQYF	TGTGCCAGCAGCCAATTCTTGACAGGTAACGAGCAGTACTTC
NA	TRBV20-1	16	NA	TRBJ2-1	CSARDLARVSYNEQFF	TGCAGTGCTAGAGACCTCGCCAGGGTATCCTACAATGAGCAGTTCTTC
NA	TRBV28	13	NA	TRBJ1-2	CASRSIQLIGYTF	TGTGCCAGCAGGTCCATACAGCTGATCGGCTACACCTTC
NA	TRBV12-5	15	TRBD1	TRBJ2-7	CASGSPGQGPYEQYF	TGTGCTAGTGGTTCCCCAGGACAGGGCCCCTACGAGCAGTACTTC
NA	TRBV19	16	NA	TRBJ2-7	CASSIDRSRVPYEQYF	TGTGCCAGTAGTATAGATCGCTCCAGGGTACCCTACGAGCAGTACTTC
NA	TRBV12-3/TRBV12-4	14	TRBD1	TRBJ1-1	CASSVTGVGTEAFF	TGTGCCAGCAGTGTAACAGGGGTAGGGACTGAAGCTTTCTTT
NA	TRBV6-5	13	NA	TRBJ1-1	CASSYGTHLEAFF	TGTGCCAGCAGTTACGGGACCCATCTTGAAGCTTTCTTT
NA	TRBV5-1	13	NA	TRBJ1-1	CASSFQGNTEAFF	TGCGCCAGCAGCTTCCAGGGGAACACTGAAGCTTTCTTT
NA	TRBV27	14	NA	TRBJ2-1	CASSWMTRYNEQFF	TGTGCCAGCAGTTGGATGACTCGCTACAATGAGCAGTTCTTC
NA	TRBV6-2/TRBV6-3	16	NA	TRBJ2-3	CASSNGWRGPPDTQYF	TGTGCCAGCAGCAACGGTTGGCGGGGGCCGCCAGATACGCAGTATTTT
NA	TRBV4-3	13	NA	TRBJ2-2	CASSQDWYGELFF	TGCGCCAGCAGCCAAGATTGGTACGGGGAGCTGTTTTTT
NA	TRBV5-5	15	NA	TRBJ1-4	CASSTGLGIDEKLFF	TGTGCCAGCAGCACAGGACTAGGGATTGATGAAAAACTGTTTTTT
NA	TRBV5-1	14	NA	TRBJ1-1	CASSLYSLNTEAFF	TGCGCCAGCAGCTTGTACAGCCTGAACACTGAAGCTTTCTTT
NA	TRBV6-2/TRBV6-3	15	TRBD2	TRBJ2-1	CASSYGGGGYNEQFF	TGTGCCAGCAGTTACGGCGGGGGGGGGTACAATGAGCAGTTCTTC
NA	TRBV20-1	14	TRBD1	TRBJ1-4	CSAREDRVGEKLFF	TGCAGTGCTAGAGAGGACAGGGTGGGTGAAAAACTGTTTTTT
NA	TRBV6-1	14	TRBD1	TRBJ1-1	CASSWGTVNTEAFF	TGTGCCAGCAGTTGGGGGACAGTGAACACTGAAGCTTTCTTT
NA	TRBV11-2	13	NA	TRBJ1-2	CASSSRDDYGYTF	TGTGCCAGCAGCTCCAGGGACGACTATGGCTACACCTTC
once	TRBV5-6	15	NA	TRBJ2-3	CASSLVAVGTDTQYF	TGTGCCAGCAGCTTGGTAGCGGTGGGTACAGATACGCAGTATTTT
NA	TRBV28	14	NA	TRBJ2-7	CASRLGGRGGEQYF	TGTGCCAGCAGGCTAGGGGGGCGAGGGGGCGAGCAGTACTTC
NA	TRBV28	14	TRBD1	TRBJ1-5	CASSSTGPNQPQHF	TGTGCCAGCAGTTCGACAGGGCCGAATCAGCCCCAGCATTTT
NA	TRBV29-1	15	NA	TRBJ1-4	CSASPDSSTNEKLFF	TGCAGCGCCTCACCGGACAGTTCAACTAATGAAAAACTGTTTTTT